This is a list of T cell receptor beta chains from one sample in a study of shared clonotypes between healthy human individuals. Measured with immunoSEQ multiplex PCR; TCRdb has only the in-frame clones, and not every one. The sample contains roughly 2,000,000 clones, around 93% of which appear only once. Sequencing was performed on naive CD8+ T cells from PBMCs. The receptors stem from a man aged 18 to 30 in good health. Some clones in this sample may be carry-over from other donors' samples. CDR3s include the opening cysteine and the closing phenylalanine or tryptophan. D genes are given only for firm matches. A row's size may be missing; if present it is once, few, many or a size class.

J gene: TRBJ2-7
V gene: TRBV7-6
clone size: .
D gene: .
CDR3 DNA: TGTGCCAGCAGCTTCGCGGTAGCGGACTCCTCCTACGAGCAGTACTTC
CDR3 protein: CASSFAVADSSYEQYF

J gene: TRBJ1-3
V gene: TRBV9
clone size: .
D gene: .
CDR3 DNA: TGTGCCAGCAGCCCCCAGGGTGGTGACACCATATATTTT
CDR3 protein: CASSPQGGDTIYF

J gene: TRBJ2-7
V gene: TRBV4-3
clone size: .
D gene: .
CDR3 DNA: TGCGCCAGCAGCCAAGATTACGGAACCTACGAGCAGTACTTC
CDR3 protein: CASSQDYGTYEQYF

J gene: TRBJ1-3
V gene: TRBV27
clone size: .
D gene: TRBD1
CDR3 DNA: TGTGCCAGCAGAAGGGACAGGGACTCTGGAAACACCATATATTTT
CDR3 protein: CASRRDRDSGNTIYF

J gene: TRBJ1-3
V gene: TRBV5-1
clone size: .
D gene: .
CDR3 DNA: TGCGCCAGCAGCTCAGCGGGGCTCGCTGGAAACACCATATATTTT
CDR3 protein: CASSSAGLAGNTIYF

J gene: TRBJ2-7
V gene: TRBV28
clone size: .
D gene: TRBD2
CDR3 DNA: TGTGCCAGCACCCCACCCCTAGCGGAAAGCTCCTACGAGCAGTACTTC
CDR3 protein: CASTPPLAESSYEQYF

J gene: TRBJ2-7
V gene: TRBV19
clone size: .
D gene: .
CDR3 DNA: TGTGCCAGTAGTGCCGTCGGGGATTCGGACGAGCAGTACTTC
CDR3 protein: CASSAVGDSDEQYF

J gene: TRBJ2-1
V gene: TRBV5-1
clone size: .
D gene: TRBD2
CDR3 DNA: TGCGCCAGCAGCTTAGCGGGACCCTCCTACAATGAGCAGTTCTTC
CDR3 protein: CASSLAGPSYNEQFF

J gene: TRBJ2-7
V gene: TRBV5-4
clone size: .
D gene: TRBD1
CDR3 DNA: TGTGCCAGCAGCTTGGGACAGGGGGGACGCGACGAGCAGTACTTC
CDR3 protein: CASSLGQGGRDEQYF

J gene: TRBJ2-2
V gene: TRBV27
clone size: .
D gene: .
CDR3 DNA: TGTGCCAGCAGTTACCGGCGCCCCGGGGAGCTGTTTTTT
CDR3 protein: CASSYRRPGELFF

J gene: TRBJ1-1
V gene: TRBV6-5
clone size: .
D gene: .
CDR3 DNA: TGTGCCAGCAGTTACCGGGGGGTAGACATGAACACTGAAGCTTTCTTT
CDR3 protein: CASSYRGVDMNTEAFF

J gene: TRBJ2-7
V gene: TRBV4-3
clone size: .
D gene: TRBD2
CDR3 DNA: TGCGCCAGCAGCCAAGAGGCTAGCGGGATATACGAGCAGTACTTC
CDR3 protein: CASSQEASGIYEQYF

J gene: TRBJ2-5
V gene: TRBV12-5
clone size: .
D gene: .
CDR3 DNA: TGTGCTAGTGCTTACGGACAGAACCAAGAGACCCAGTACTTC
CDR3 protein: CASAYGQNQETQYF

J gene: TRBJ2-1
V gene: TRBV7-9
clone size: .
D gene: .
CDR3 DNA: TGTGCCAGCAGTAGGGGACCTAATGAGCAGTTCTTC
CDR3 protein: CASSRGPNEQFF

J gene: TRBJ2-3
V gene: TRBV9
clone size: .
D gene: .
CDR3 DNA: TGTGCCAGCAGCGAATCAGGAAGGGGTCCCACAGATACGCAGTATTTT
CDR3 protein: CASSESGRGPTDTQYF

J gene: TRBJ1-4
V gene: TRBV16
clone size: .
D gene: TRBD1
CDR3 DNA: TGTGCCAGCAGTCGGACAGGGAAAAATGAAAAACTGTTTTTT
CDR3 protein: CASSRTGKNEKLFF

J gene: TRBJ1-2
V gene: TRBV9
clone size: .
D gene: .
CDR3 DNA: TGTGCCAGCAGCGTCGGCGGGAACTATGGCTACACCTTC
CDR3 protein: CASSVGGNYGYTF

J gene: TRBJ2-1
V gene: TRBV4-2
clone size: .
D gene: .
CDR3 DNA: TGTGCCAGCAGCCAAAAATCCGCGGCCCTCAACCGCTACAATGAGCAGTTCTTC
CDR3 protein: CASSQKSAALNRYNEQFF

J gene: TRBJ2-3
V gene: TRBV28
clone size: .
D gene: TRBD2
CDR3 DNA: TGTGCCAGCAGTTCACCGGGACTAGCGGGAGGAAATACGCAGTATTTT
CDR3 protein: CASSSPGLAGGNTQYF

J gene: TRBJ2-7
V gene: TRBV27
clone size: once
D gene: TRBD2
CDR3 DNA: TGTGCCAGCAGTTTCGGGACTAGCTCGTACGAGCAGTACTTC
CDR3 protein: CASSFGTSSYEQYF

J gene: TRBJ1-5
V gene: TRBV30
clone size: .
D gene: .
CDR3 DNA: TGTGCCTGGAGTGTTTTACAGGGACGTGCATTGGATATCAATCAGCCCCAGCATTTT
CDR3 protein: CAWSVLQGRALDINQPQHF

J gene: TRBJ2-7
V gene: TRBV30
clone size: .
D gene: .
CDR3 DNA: TGTGCCTGGAGTGTTGAGGACGAGCAGTACTTC
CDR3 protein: CAWSVEDEQYF